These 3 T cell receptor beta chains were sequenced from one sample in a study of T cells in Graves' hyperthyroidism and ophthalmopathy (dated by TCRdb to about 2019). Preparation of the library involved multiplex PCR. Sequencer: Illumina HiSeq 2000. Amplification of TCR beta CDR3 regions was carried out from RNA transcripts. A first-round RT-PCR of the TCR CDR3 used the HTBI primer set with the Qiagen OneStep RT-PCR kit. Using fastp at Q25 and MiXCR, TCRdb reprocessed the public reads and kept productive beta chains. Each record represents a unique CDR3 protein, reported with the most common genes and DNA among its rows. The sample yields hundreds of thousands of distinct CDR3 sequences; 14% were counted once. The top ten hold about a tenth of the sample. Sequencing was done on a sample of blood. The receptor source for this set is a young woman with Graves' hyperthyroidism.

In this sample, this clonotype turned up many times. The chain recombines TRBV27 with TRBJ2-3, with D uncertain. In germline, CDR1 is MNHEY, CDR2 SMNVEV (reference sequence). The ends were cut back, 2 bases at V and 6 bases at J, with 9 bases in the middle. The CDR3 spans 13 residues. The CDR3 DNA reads TGTGCCAGCAGTTTAGGCGGTTCGGATACGCAGTATTTT. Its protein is CASSLGGSDTQYF.

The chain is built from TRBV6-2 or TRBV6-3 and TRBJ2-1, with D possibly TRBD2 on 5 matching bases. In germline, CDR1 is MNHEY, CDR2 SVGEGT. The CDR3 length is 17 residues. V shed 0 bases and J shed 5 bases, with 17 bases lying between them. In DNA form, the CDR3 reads TGTGCCAGCAGTTACTCCTCCGGACTCCCTCCCCACAATGAGCAGTTCTTC. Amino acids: CASSYSSGLPPHNEQFF.

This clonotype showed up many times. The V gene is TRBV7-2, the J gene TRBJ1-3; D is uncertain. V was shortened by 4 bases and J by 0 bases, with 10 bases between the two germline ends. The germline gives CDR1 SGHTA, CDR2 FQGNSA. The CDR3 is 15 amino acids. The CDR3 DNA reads TGTGCCAGCAGCTCCGACCGTAGCTCTGGAAACACCATATATTTT. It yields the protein CASSSDRSSGNTIYF.